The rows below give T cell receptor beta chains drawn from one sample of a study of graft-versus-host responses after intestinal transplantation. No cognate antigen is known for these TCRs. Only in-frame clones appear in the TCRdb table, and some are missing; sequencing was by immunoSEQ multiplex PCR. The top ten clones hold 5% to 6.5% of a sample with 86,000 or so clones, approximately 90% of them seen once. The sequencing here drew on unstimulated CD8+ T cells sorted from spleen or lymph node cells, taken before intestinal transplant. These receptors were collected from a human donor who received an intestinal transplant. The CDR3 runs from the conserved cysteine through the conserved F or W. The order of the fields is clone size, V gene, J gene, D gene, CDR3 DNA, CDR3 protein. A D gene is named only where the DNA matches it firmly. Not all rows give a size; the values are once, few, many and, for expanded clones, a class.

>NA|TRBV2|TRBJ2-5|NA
TGTGCCAGCAGTGTCTGGCTAATAGAGACCCAGTACTTC
CASSVWLIETQYF
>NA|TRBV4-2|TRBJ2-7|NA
TGTGCCAGCAGCCAAGAATCGGGGAAGTCCTACGAGCAGTACTTC
CASSQESGKSYEQYF
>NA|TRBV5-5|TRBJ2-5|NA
TGTGCCAGCAGCTTGGATTTGTCCGAGACCCAGTACTTC
CASSLDLSETQYF
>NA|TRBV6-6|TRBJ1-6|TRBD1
TGTGCCAGCAGTGACGGGACAGGGGGCTCACCCCTCCACTTT
CASSDGTGGSPLHF
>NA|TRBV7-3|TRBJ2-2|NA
TGTGCCAGCAGGCTAGCTTCGGACACCGGGGAGCTGTTTTTT
CASRLASDTGELFF
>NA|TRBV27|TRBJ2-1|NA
TGTGCCAGCACCCAAGGGCCCTACAATGAGCAGTTCTTC
CASTQGPYNEQFF
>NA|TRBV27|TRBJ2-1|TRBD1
TGTGCCAGCAGTTTGGTCGGACAGGGGTACAATGAGCAGTTCTTC
CASSLVGQGYNEQFF
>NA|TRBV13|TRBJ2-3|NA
TGTGCCAGCGAGGAGGGAAGGTTGACAGATACGCAGTATTTT
CASEEGRLTDTQYF
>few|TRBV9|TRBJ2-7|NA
TGTGCCAGCAGCAAACAGGGCGAGCAGTACTTC
CASSKQGEQYF
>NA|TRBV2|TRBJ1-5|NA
TGTGCCAGCAGTGAAATGTGGGGACAGCCCCAGCATTTT
CASSEMWGQPQHF
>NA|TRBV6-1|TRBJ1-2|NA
TGTGCCAGCAGGACCCTCTATGGCTACACCTTC
CASRTLYGYTF
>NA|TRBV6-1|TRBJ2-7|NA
TGTGCCAGCATTGGAGTCTACGAGCAGTACTTC
CASIGVYEQYF
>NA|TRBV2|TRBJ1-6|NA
TGTGCCAGCAGTGAGGGTTCCCCCCAGGGTTATTCACCCCTCCACTTT
CASSEGSPQGYSPLHF
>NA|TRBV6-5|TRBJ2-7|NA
TGTGCCAGCAGTCCCCGGGGGACGAACTACGAGCAGTACTTC
CASSPRGTNYEQYF
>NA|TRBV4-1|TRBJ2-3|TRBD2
TGCGCCAGCAGCAAGGGGACTAGCGGGGGGGCCACAGATACGCAGTATTTT
CASSKGTSGGATDTQYF
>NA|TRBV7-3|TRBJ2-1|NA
TGTGCCAGCAGCTTAGTTCCCCACGAGTACAATGAGCAGTTCTTC
CASSLVPHEYNEQFF
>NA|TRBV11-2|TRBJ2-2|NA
TGTGCCAGCAGCTCCTGGGACCAGAACACCGGGGAGCTGTTTTTT
CASSSWDQNTGELFF
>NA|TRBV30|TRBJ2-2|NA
TGTGCCTGGAGTGGTTGGGGGGGGGAGCTGTTTTTT
CAWSGWGGELFF
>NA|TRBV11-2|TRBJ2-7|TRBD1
TGTGCCAGCAGGGGGACAGACTGGGGAACTAAGGTCGGGTCTTACGAGCAGTACTTC
CASRGTDWGTKVGSYEQYF
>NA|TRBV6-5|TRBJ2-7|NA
TGTGCCAGTTCCCGAGTTTTCTGGTCCTACGAGCAGTACTTC
CASSRVFWSYEQYF
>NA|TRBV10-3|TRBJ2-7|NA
TGTGCCATCAGTTCAATTAGTGCCGGGACACAGTACTTC
CAISSISAGTQYF
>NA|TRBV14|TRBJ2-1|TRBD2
TGTGCCAGCAGACTAACTAGCGGGGGGCCCCCGGAGCAGTTCTTC
CASRLTSGGPPEQFF
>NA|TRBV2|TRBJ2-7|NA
TGTGCCAGCAGCGTTACAGACCACAGCCCCTACGAGCAGTACTTC
CASSVTDHSPYEQYF
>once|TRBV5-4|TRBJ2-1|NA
TGTGCCAGTCGAGGGGGGGCAAGCTCCTACAATGAGCAGTTCTTC
CASRGGASSYNEQFF
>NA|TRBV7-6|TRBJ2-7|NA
TGTGCCAGCAGCTTATGGGGGCTCCCCTACGAGCAGTACTTC
CASSLWGLPYEQYF
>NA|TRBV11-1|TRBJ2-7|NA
TGTGCCAGCAGCTTAGCGGCAGGGTACGCCTACGAGCAGTACTTC
CASSLAAGYAYEQYF
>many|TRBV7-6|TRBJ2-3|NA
TGTGCCAGCAGCTTGGGACCTATCACAGATACGCAGTATTTT
CASSLGPITDTQYF
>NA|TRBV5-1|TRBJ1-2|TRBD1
TGCGCCAGCAGCACCGGGACAGGGGACTATGGCTACACCTTC
CASSTGTGDYGYTF